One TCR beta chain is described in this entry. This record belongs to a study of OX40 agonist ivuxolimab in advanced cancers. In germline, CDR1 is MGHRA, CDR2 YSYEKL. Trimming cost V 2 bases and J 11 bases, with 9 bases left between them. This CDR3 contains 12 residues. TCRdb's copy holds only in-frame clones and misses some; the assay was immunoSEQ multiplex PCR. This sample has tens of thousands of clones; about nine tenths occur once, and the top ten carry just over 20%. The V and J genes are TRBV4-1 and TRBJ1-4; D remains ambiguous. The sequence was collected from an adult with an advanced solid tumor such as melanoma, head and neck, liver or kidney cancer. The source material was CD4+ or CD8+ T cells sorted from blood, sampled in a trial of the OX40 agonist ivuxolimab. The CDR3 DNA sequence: TGCGCCAGCAGCCAAAACCAGGACAAACTGTTTTTT. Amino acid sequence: CASSQNQDKLFF.